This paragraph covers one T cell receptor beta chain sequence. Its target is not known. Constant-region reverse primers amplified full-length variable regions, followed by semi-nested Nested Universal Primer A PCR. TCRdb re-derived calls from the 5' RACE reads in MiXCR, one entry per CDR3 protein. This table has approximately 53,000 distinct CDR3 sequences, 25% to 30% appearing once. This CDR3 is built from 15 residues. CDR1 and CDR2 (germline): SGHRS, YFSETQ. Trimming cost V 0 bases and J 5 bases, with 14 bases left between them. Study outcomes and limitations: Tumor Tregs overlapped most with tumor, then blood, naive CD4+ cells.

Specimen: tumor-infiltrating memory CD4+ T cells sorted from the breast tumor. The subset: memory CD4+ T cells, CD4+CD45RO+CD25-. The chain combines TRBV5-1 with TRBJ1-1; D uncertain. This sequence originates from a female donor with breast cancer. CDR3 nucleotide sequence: TGCGCCAGCAGCTTGGACCAGGTGCCGGGGACTGAAGCTTTCTTT. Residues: CASSLDQVPGTEAFF.